The entry below gives a single T cell receptor (beta chain) sequence along with its context. Its antigen is as yet unknown. TCRbeta library preparation incorporated unique molecular identifiers. MiXCR, run by TCRdb on the PCR reads, gives a single entry per CDR3 protein. The table shows 440,000 or so distinct CDR3 sequences, with 43% occurring only once. The data were taken from a study of T-cell reconstitution after alpha-beta-depleted transplantation in children. The CDR3 has 15 residues. Germline CDR1 SQVTM, CDR2 ANQGSEA. Study conclusions and caveats: Some patients' high day-60 TCRbeta diversity was traced to surviving recipient T cells and thymic progenitors. Alpha-beta T cells present about two months after transplant were reported to originate from several hundred expanded graft clones.

The specimen comprised PBMCs, sampled before TCRalphabeta/CD19-depleted stem cell transplant. The origin of this receptor is a girl aged 2-10 years with aplastic anemia, due to receive a stem cell transplant. The chain joins TRBV29-1 to TRBJ2-7; TRBD2 is a possible D gene (7 bases). DNA for the CDR3: TGCATTTTTAGGGGGGGGCTGGAGAGGGCATACGAGCAGTACTTC. Its protein is CIFRGGLERAYEQYF.